A selection of T cell receptor beta chains follows, all from one sample in a study of T cell responses to AZD1222 COVID-19 vaccine. Clones were sequenced by immunoSEQ multiplex PCR, and TCRdb holds only the in-frame ones, with some missing. The sample shows 90,000 to 130,000 clones, approximately 94% of them seen only once. The material was peripheral blood, obtained 28 days after the second AZD1222 dose. The receptor set was obtained from an adult who received the AZD1222 COVID-19 vaccine. CDR3s include the opening cysteine and the closing phenylalanine or tryptophan. Each record gives: V gene, J gene, CDR3 protein.

>TRBV11-3|TRBJ2-1
CASSLGTVASGYNEQFF
>TRBV2|TRBJ1-3
CATTTGNTIYF
>TRBV6-5|TRBJ1-4
CASRPTGGAVEKLFF
>TRBV7-4|TRBJ1-6
CASSLVGTGHNSPLHF
>TRBV6-5|TRBJ1-6
CASSYVGKNNSPLHF
>TRBV6-5|TRBJ1-6
CASNLQGALNSPLHF
>TRBV4-1|TRBJ1-5
CASSVTGSNQPQHF
>TRBV6-5|TRBJ2-7
CASSYSGGPYEQYF
>TRBV19|TRBJ2-1
CASSKAGVYNEQFF
>TRBV24-1|TRBJ1-5
CATSDDKSNQPQHF
>TRBV18|TRBJ2-7
CASSLQAYEQYF
>TRBV13|TRBJ2-7
CASSLGSLNYEQYF
>TRBV5-5|TRBJ1-6
CASSLAGVENPLHF
>TRBV2|TRBJ2-1
CASSGVSGLNSYNEQFF
>TRBV5-1|TRBJ2-7
CASSAVGPGLYEQYF
>TRBV6-6|TRBJ2-1
CASSGSRDFIFGIGDEQFF
>TRBV12-5|TRBJ1-3
CASGSPGHTAGNTIYF